One sample yielded the 14 T cell receptor beta chains listed below, sequenced in a study of T cell responses to AZD1222 COVID-19 vaccine. The assay was immunoSEQ multiplex PCR, and TCRdb's table has in-frame clones only and misses some. The sample records tens of thousands of clones, just over 90% being singletons. The source material was peripheral blood, sampled on day 0 of MenACWY control vaccination. These receptors came from an adult in good health.

The rearrangement links TRBV6-5 to TRBJ2-7; 8 bases agree with TRBD1. Germline CDR1 MNHEY, CDR2 SVGAGI. The V and J ends lost 10 bases and 1 base, in that order; junction bases with no gene match: 6. The CDR3 totals 13 residues. The CDR3 region is CAIAGGPSYEQYF. In DNA form, the CDR3 reads TGTGCCATCGCAGGGGGCCCTTCCTACGAGCAGTACTTC.

This clone was seen only once. The chain couples TRBV19 to TRBJ2-2; D is unclear. The germline V gene has CDR1 LNHDA and CDR2 SQIVND (reference sequence). The CDR3 covers 15 residues. V was cut by 1 base and J by 3 bases, with 9 bases left in between. CDR3 in DNA: TGTGCCAGTAGTATAGGGTTCGGCCACACCGGGGAGCTGTTTTTT. This sequence encodes CASSIGFGHTGELFF. Combining the CDR3 with reference TRBV19 and TRBJ2-2 gives the whole variable domain DGGITQSPKYLFRKEGQNVTLSCEQNLNHDAMYWYRQDPGQGLRLIYYSQIVNDFQKGDIAEGYSVSREKKESFPLTVTSAQKNPTAFYLCASSIGFGHTGELFFGEGSRLTVL.

Details on this clone: The sample has other DNA sequences that encode this CDR3 too. The chain combines TRBV6-5 with TRBJ1-1; TRBD1 aligns across 9 bases. V lost 0 bases and J lost 3; bases outside the gene matches: 2. The V gene's germline CDR1 is MNHEY and CDR2 SVGAGI. The CDR3 is made up of 15 amino acids. The CDR3 protein is CASSYSRTGDTEAFF. The CDR3 nucleotides are TGTGCCAGCAGTTACTCCCGGACAGGGGACACTGAAGCTTTCTTT.

This clone appeared a single time. The chain has TRBV11-2 and TRBJ2-5; no clear D gene. Germline values: CDR1 SGHAT, CDR2 FQNNGV. V dropped 5 bases and J dropped 9 bases, with 13 bases sitting between them. The CDR3 totals 12 residues. The CDR3 coding sequence is TGTGCCAGCAGCGGATTGGTCACAGCCCAGTACTTC. Its translation: CASSGLVTAQYF.

This chain joins TRBV2 and TRBJ2-1, with 10 bases lining up with TRBD2. The ends lost 7 bases at V and 10 bases at J; junction bases unmatched: 7. The CDR3 sequence is 13 residues long. Germline V gene sequence: CDR1 SNHLY, CDR2 FYNNEI. In DNA form, the CDR3 reads TGTGCCAGCACGAGCGGGGGGGTTGGAGAGCAGTTCTTC. This gives the protein CASTSGGVGEQFF.

The chain is built from TRBV19 and TRBJ2-3; D might be TRBD1 or TRBD2, each matching 5 bases. CDR1 is LNHDA, CDR2 SQIVND, per germline (reference sequence). The CDR3 extends over 18 amino acids. Trimming pared 5 bases from V and 4 bases from J, leaving 25 bases between. The CDR3 region has the DNA TGTGCCAGTAGTCCGTTAGTAGCCGTGGCCCGAGGGGCAGATACGCAGTATTTT. It encodes CASSPLVAVARGADTQYF.

This rearrangement joins TRBV7-9 to TRBJ2-5, with D maybe TRBD1 (5 bases). The CDR3 is made up of 12 amino acids. Trimming cost V 6 bases and J 3 bases, with 8 bases left between them. Germline V gene lookup returns CDR1 SEHNR and CDR2 FQNEAQ (reference sequence). The CDR3 protein is CASRETEETQYF. For the CDR3, the DNA is TGTGCCAGCAGAGAGACAGAAGAGACCCAGTACTTC.

This chain uses TRBV5-5 with TRBJ1-6; D not resolved. Between the trimmed V and J ends, which lost 2 bases and 7 bases, there was a span of 1 base. Germline assignment: CDR1 SGHKS and CDR2 YYEKEE (reference sequence). The CDR3 runs to 11 residues. CDR3 amino acids: CASSLNSPLHF. Here the CDR3 DNA reads TGTGCCAGCAGCTTAAATTCACCCCTCCACTTT.

This clone was seen a single time. CDR3 nucleotide sequence: TGTGCCAGCTCGGGGACTGAAGCTTTCTTT. Amino acid sequence: CASSGTEAFF. This rearrangement joins TRBV6-5 to TRBJ1-1, with D unclear. This CDR3 spans 10 amino acids. Per the germline V gene, CDR1 is MNHEY and CDR2 is SVGAGI. Trimming pared 8 bases from V and 5 bases from J, leaving 6 bases between.

This chain links TRBV7-3 with TRBJ2-2; 8 bases are a match to TRBD1. This CDR3 region has 14 residues. Germline CDR1 SGHTA, CDR2 FQGTGA. V was pared by 6 bases and J by 7 bases, with 7 bases of the junction left unmatched. The CDR3 reads CASRPGGDRGELFF. CDR3 DNA sequence: TGTGCCAGCAGGCCAGGGGGCGATCGCGGGGAGCTGTTTTTT.

The rearrangement uses TRBV28 and TRBJ2-3; D unclear. The CDR3 has 12 residues. Germline lookup yields CDR1 MDHEN and CDR2 SYDVKM. Between the trimmed V and J ends, which lost 3 bases and 3 bases, there was a span of 4 bases. The CDR3 sequence is CASSFVTDTQYF. CDR3 DNA: TGTGCCAGCAGTTTTGTGACAGATACGCAGTATTTT. Using reference TRBV28 and TRBJ2-3 for the parts outside the CDR3, the full variable domain is DVKVTQSSRYLVKRTGEKVFLECVQDMDHENMFWYRQDPGLGLRLIYFSYDVKMKEKGDIPEGYSVSREKKERFSLILESASTNQTSMYLCASSFVTDTQYFGPGTRLTVL.

The V gene is TRBV11-2, the J gene TRBJ2-4, with 9 bases lining up with TRBD1. Trimming cost V 1 base and J 6 bases; bases outside gene matches: 4. The CDR3 has 15 residues. Germline V gene lookup returns CDR1 SGHAT and CDR2 FQNNGV. CDR3: CASSLAGQGVNIQYF. In DNA, the CDR3 is TGTGCCAGCAGCTTAGCGGGACAGGGTGTAAACATTCAGTACTTC. Variable domain in full (rest from reference TRBV11-2 and TRBJ2-4): EAGVAQSPRYKIIEKRQSVAFWCNPISGHATLYWYQQILGQGPKLLIQFQNNGVVDDSQLPKDRFSAERLKGVDSTLKIQPAKLEDSAVYLCASSLAGQGVNIQYFGAGTRLSVL.

The V gene is TRBV5-1, the J gene TRBJ1-2; TRBD1 matches 12 bases. Unmatched junction bases numbered 15, after V lost 2 bases and J lost 4 bases. The CDR3 is 19 amino acids. From germline, CDR1 is SGHRS and CDR2 YFSETQ. Here the CDR3 reads CASSLRGGQGARRTYGYTF. The CDR3 bases are TGCGCCAGCAGCTTAAGAGGGGGACAGGGGGCGCGGAGAACCTATGGCTACACCTTC. Filled out from reference TRBV5-1 and TRBJ1-2, the complete variable domain reads KAGVTQTPRYLIKTRGQQVTLSCSPISGHRSVSWYQQTPGQGLQFLFEYFSETQRNKGNFPGRFSGRQFSNSRSEMNVSTLELGDSALYLCASSLRGGQGARRTYGYTFGSGTRLTVV.

The genes are TRBV28 and TRBJ1-2; D remains unclear. CDR1 is MDHEN, CDR2 SYDVKM, per germline. The CDR3 length is 9 residues. Trimming left V 5 bases short and J 12 bases short, with 7 bases between. CDR3 sequence: CASSPPNTF. As DNA, the CDR3 is TGTGCCAGCAGTCCTCCTAACACCTTC.